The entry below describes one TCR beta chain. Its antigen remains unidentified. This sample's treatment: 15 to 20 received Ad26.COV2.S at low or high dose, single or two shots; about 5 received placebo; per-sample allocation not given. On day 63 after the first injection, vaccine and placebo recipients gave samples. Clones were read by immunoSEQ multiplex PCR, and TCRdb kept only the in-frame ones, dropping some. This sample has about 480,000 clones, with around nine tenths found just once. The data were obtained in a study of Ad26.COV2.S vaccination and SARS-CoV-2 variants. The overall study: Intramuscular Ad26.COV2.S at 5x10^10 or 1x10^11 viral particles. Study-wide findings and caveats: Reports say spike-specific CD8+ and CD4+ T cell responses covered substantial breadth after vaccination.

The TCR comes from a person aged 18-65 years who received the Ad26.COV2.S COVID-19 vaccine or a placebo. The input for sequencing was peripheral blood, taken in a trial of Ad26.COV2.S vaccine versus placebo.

In DNA form, the CDR3 reads TGTGCCAGCGGATACTTCTATGGCTACACCTTC. Amino acids: CASGYFYGYTF. The V gene is TRBV28, the J gene TRBJ1-2, with D unresolved. Germline assignment: CDR1 MDHEN and CDR2 SYDVKM. The CDR3 contains 11 residues. The V end was cut by 8 bases, the J end by 4 bases, with 8 bases between.